The rows below give T cell receptor beta chains drawn from one sample of a study of Ad26.COV2.S vaccination and SARS-CoV-2 variants. Profiling relied on immunoSEQ multiplex PCR, and the TCRdb table lists in-frame clones only, not all of them. The sample has 400,000 to 450,000 clones; more than 80% are singletons. Specimen: peripheral blood, collected in a trial of Ad26.COV2.S vaccine versus placebo. These receptors all stem from a person between 18 and 60 years old who received the Ad26.COV2.S COVID-19 vaccine or a placebo. The CDR3 runs from the conserved cysteine through the conserved F or W. The D gene is left open where the match is weak. Rows give clone size only sometimes, using once, few, many, or a class for an expanded clone.

J gene: TRBJ2-1; D gene: NA; V gene: TRBV7-9; clone size: NA; CDR3 DNA: TGTGCCAGCAGCTTCTCTAGTTGGGAGCAGTTCTTC; CDR3 protein: CASSFSSWEQFF
J gene: TRBJ2-3; D gene: NA; V gene: TRBV11-2; clone size: NA; CDR3 DNA: TGTGCCAGCAGCCAAGGGACGGTTTTCACAGATACGCAGTATTTT; CDR3 protein: CASSQGTVFTDTQYF
J gene: TRBJ2-1; D gene: TRBD2; V gene: TRBV29-1; clone size: NA; CDR3 DNA: TGCAGCGTTGACCGGACTAGCGGGTTTGAGCAGTTCTTC; CDR3 protein: CSVDRTSGFEQFF
J gene: TRBJ2-6; D gene: NA; V gene: TRBV4-2; clone size: few; CDR3 DNA: TGTGCCAGCAGCCAAGAAGGGCAGCACTCTGGGGCCAACGTCCTGACTTTC; CDR3 protein: CASSQEGQHSGANVLTF
J gene: TRBJ1-6; D gene: NA; V gene: TRBV19; clone size: once; CDR3 DNA: TGTGCCACGACCCGCGACAGCTCCTATAATTCACCCCTCCACTTT; CDR3 protein: CATTRDSSYNSPLHF
J gene: TRBJ1-1; D gene: NA; V gene: TRBV28; clone size: NA; CDR3 DNA: TGTGCCAGCAGCCAAGGGGTGAACACTGAAGCTTTCTTT; CDR3 protein: CASSQGVNTEAFF
J gene: TRBJ2-4; D gene: TRBD1; V gene: TRBV7-2; clone size: NA; CDR3 DNA: TGTGCCAGCAGTTCCGGGACAGACTCTATTCAGTACTTC; CDR3 protein: CASSSGTDSIQYF
J gene: TRBJ1-4; D gene: NA; V gene: TRBV18; clone size: NA; CDR3 DNA: TGTGCCAGCTCGGCAGGGACCCCATTTGAAAAACTGTTTTTT; CDR3 protein: CASSAGTPFEKLFF
J gene: TRBJ1-2; D gene: NA; V gene: TRBV9; clone size: NA; CDR3 DNA: TGTGCCAGCAGCGTAGCCGGAGCCCCGACAGTGTCGTATGGCTACACCTTC; CDR3 protein: CASSVAGAPTVSYGYTF
J gene: TRBJ1-5; D gene: NA; V gene: TRBV12-5; clone size: NA; CDR3 DNA: TGTGCTAGTGGCTACACAGGGCGTAGCAATCAGCCCCAGCATTTT; CDR3 protein: CASGYTGRSNQPQHF
J gene: TRBJ1-5; D gene: TRBD1; V gene: TRBV11-2; clone size: NA; CDR3 DNA: TGTGCCAGCAGCTTAGGGACAGGGGGCGTGAAACGCAATCAGCCCCAGCATTTT; CDR3 protein: CASSLGTGGVKRNQPQHF
J gene: TRBJ2-3; D gene: NA; V gene: TRBV7-9; clone size: NA; CDR3 DNA: TGTGCCAGCAGCTTAGGGATCCTGGGCACAGATACGCAGTATTTT; CDR3 protein: CASSLGILGTDTQYF
J gene: TRBJ2-1; D gene: TRBD1; V gene: TRBV30; clone size: few; CDR3 DNA: TGTGCCTGGGACTCGGGACAGGGGCACTACAATGAGCAGTTCTTC; CDR3 protein: CAWDSGQGHYNEQFF
J gene: TRBJ1-5; D gene: NA; V gene: TRBV19; clone size: NA; CDR3 DNA: TGTGCCAGTAGTATCGGCAGGGGAAGCTATAGCAATCAGCCCCAGCATTTT; CDR3 protein: CASSIGRGSYSNQPQHF
J gene: TRBJ1-2; D gene: NA; V gene: TRBV6-2/TRBV6-3; clone size: NA; CDR3 DNA: TGTGCCAGCAGTTACTCGAGGGCGTTCATCTATGGCTACACCTTC; CDR3 protein: CASSYSRAFIYGYTF
J gene: TRBJ1-3; D gene: NA; V gene: TRBV2; clone size: NA; CDR3 DNA: TGTGCCAGCAGTGACTTCAGCTCTGGAAACACCATATATTTT; CDR3 protein: CASSDFSSGNTIYF
J gene: TRBJ2-4; D gene: NA; V gene: TRBV6-5; clone size: NA; CDR3 DNA: TGTGCCAGCAGTTATAATCCAGGGACCAAAAACATTCAGTACTTC; CDR3 protein: CASSYNPGTKNIQYF
J gene: TRBJ1-1; D gene: NA; V gene: TRBV6-5; clone size: NA; CDR3 DNA: TGTGCCAGCAGTTTCGCCGGGACACCTGAAGCTTTCTTT; CDR3 protein: CASSFAGTPEAFF
J gene: TRBJ2-3; D gene: NA; V gene: TRBV5-6; clone size: NA; CDR3 DNA: TGTGCCAGCAGCCACGCGGGTGCGGATACGCAGTATTTT; CDR3 protein: CASSHAGADTQYF
J gene: TRBJ1-2; D gene: NA; V gene: TRBV2; clone size: NA; CDR3 DNA: TGTGCCAGCAGTGAAGAAAGGGGGAGGTATGGCTACACCTTC; CDR3 protein: CASSEERGRYGYTF
J gene: TRBJ1-5; D gene: NA; V gene: TRBV30; clone size: once; CDR3 DNA: TGTGCCTCTGGACCCAGGAGCAATCAGCCCCAGCATTTT; CDR3 protein: CASGPRSNQPQHF
J gene: TRBJ2-5; D gene: NA; V gene: TRBV6-2/TRBV6-3; clone size: NA; CDR3 DNA: TGTGCCAGCAGTTCACTTATACAAGAGACCCAGTACTTC; CDR3 protein: CASSSLIQETQYF
J gene: TRBJ2-3; D gene: NA; V gene: TRBV19; clone size: NA; CDR3 DNA: TGTGCCTCCAAGAGGGGGGACAGCCGCACAGATACGCAGTATTTT; CDR3 protein: CASKRGDSRTDTQYF
J gene: TRBJ2-5; D gene: NA; V gene: TRBV15; clone size: NA; CDR3 DNA: TGTGCCACCAGCAGAGATTCAGGGGGGGAGACCCAGTACTTC; CDR3 protein: CATSRDSGGETQYF
J gene: TRBJ1-1; D gene: NA; V gene: TRBV7-9; clone size: NA; CDR3 DNA: TGTGCCAGCAGCTCGCTCCTGGGTAACACTGAAGCTTTCTTT; CDR3 protein: CASSSLLGNTEAFF
J gene: TRBJ2-4; D gene: NA; V gene: TRBV19; clone size: NA; CDR3 DNA: TGTGCCAGTATGAGGGGCCTAACGGACATTCAGTACTTC; CDR3 protein: CASMRGLTDIQYF
J gene: TRBJ1-1; D gene: NA; V gene: TRBV27; clone size: NA; CDR3 DNA: TGTGCCAGCTACCGGGTGAACACTGAAGCTTTCTTT; CDR3 protein: CASYRVNTEAFF
J gene: TRBJ2-2; D gene: TRBD2; V gene: TRBV7-2; clone size: NA; CDR3 DNA: TGTGCCAGCAGCTTAGGACTAGCGGGAGGGCCGCACACCGGGGAGCTGTTTTTT; CDR3 protein: CASSLGLAGGPHTGELFF
J gene: TRBJ1-1; D gene: TRBD1; V gene: TRBV28; clone size: NA; CDR3 DNA: TGTGCCAGCAGTCTGGGTGGGACAGCGAACACTGAAGCTTTCTTT; CDR3 protein: CASSLGGTANTEAFF
J gene: TRBJ2-1; D gene: NA; V gene: TRBV19; clone size: NA; CDR3 DNA: TGTGCCAGTAGTATAGGCCTCATTAGGAGGGGGGACGGTGAGCAGTTCTTC; CDR3 protein: CASSIGLIRRGDGEQFF
J gene: TRBJ2-6; D gene: NA; V gene: TRBV5-1; clone size: NA; CDR3 DNA: TGCGCCAGCTGCGGAGGCCCATTCTCTGGGGCCAACGTCCTGACTTTC; CDR3 protein: CASCGGPFSGANVLTF
J gene: TRBJ2-7; D gene: NA; V gene: TRBV4-3; clone size: NA; CDR3 DNA: TGCGCCAGCAGAAAGAGAAGGAGCCCCTCCCACGAGCAGTACTTC; CDR3 protein: CASRKRRSPSHEQYF
J gene: TRBJ1-1; D gene: NA; V gene: TRBV10-1; clone size: NA; CDR3 DNA: TGCGCCAGCAGTCTCGGGACGGACACTGAAGCTTTCTTT; CDR3 protein: CASSLGTDTEAFF
J gene: TRBJ2-7; D gene: TRBD2; V gene: TRBV6-2/TRBV6-3; clone size: NA; CDR3 DNA: TGTGCCAGCAGTTACTCTAGCGGGAGCCCCGGATACGAGCAGTACTTC; CDR3 protein: CASSYSSGSPGYEQYF
J gene: TRBJ2-7; D gene: TRBD2; V gene: TRBV5-8; clone size: NA; CDR3 DNA: TGTGCCAGCAGCTTGGATATTGCGGGAGTTTCGTACGAGCAGTACTTC; CDR3 protein: CASSLDIAGVSYEQYF
J gene: TRBJ2-1; D gene: TRBD1; V gene: TRBV9; clone size: NA; CDR3 DNA: TGTGCCAGCAGCGCCGGACAGGGGGCGGAACAGTTCTTC; CDR3 protein: CASSAGQGAEQFF
J gene: TRBJ1-2; D gene: NA; V gene: TRBV27; clone size: NA; CDR3 DNA: TGTGCCAGCAGTTTCGACGGGCAGGGGTCCGTTGGCTATGGCTACACCTTC; CDR3 protein: CASSFDGQGSVGYGYTF
J gene: TRBJ1-1; D gene: TRBD1; V gene: TRBV28; clone size: NA; CDR3 DNA: TGTGCCAGCAGTTTATACAGGGGCACTGAAGCTTTCTTT; CDR3 protein: CASSLYRGTEAFF
J gene: TRBJ1-2; D gene: NA; V gene: TRBV24-1; clone size: NA; CDR3 DNA: TGTGCCACCCTTGACATGAGTGGCTACACCTTC; CDR3 protein: CATLDMSGYTF
J gene: TRBJ1-2; D gene: NA; V gene: TRBV10-3; clone size: once; CDR3 DNA: TGTGCCATCAGTGAGTCGCCGGGGGGTATCTATGGCTACACCTTC; CDR3 protein: CAISESPGGIYGYTF
J gene: TRBJ2-7; D gene: NA; V gene: TRBV5-1; clone size: NA; CDR3 DNA: TGCGCCAGCAGCTTTGGGGGGGCGGTCGAGCAGTACTTC; CDR3 protein: CASSFGGAVEQYF
J gene: TRBJ1-1; D gene: NA; V gene: TRBV3-1/TRBV3-2; clone size: NA; CDR3 DNA: TGTGCCAGCAGCAATGACTGGAACACTGAAGCTTTCTTT; CDR3 protein: CASSNDWNTEAFF
J gene: TRBJ2-7; D gene: NA; V gene: TRBV4-1; clone size: NA; CDR3 DNA: TGCGCCAGCAGCCCGGGACTTTTCGCTGGCCACTACGAGCAGTACTTC; CDR3 protein: CASSPGLFAGHYEQYF
J gene: TRBJ2-5; D gene: NA; V gene: TRBV5-6; clone size: NA; CDR3 DNA: TGTGCCAGCAACACCCTCCGGCTAGCTTTGGGAGAGACCCAGTACTTC; CDR3 protein: CASNTLRLALGETQYF
J gene: TRBJ2-5; D gene: NA; V gene: TRBV30; clone size: NA; CDR3 DNA: TGTGCCTGGCGTCAAGGGGGGGAGACCCAGTACTTC; CDR3 protein: CAWRQGGETQYF
J gene: TRBJ1-2; D gene: TRBD1; V gene: TRBV19; clone size: NA; CDR3 DNA: TGTGCCAGTAGTACACAGGACAGGGTTTTTGGCTACACCTTC; CDR3 protein: CASSTQDRVFGYTF
J gene: TRBJ2-2; D gene: TRBD2; V gene: TRBV6-1; clone size: NA; CDR3 DNA: TGTGCCAGCAGTGAAACACTAGCGGGAGGGCCGGCCGGGGAGCTGTTTTTT; CDR3 protein: CASSETLAGGPAGELFF
J gene: TRBJ1-1; D gene: TRBD1; V gene: TRBV7-9; clone size: NA; CDR3 DNA: TGTGCCAGCAGCTTAGGTACAGGGGTCGGGACTGAAGCTTTCTTT; CDR3 protein: CASSLGTGVGTEAFF
J gene: TRBJ1-2; D gene: NA; V gene: TRBV19; clone size: NA; CDR3 DNA: TGTGCCAGTAGGGCCCTGGGAGGGAGTGACGGCTACACCTTC; CDR3 protein: CASRALGGSDGYTF
J gene: TRBJ2-7; D gene: TRBD1; V gene: TRBV3-1/TRBV3-2; clone size: NA; CDR3 DNA: TGTGCCAGCAGCCAAGGGACAGGGGCCTACGAGCAGTACTTC; CDR3 protein: CASSQGTGAYEQYF
J gene: TRBJ1-2; D gene: NA; V gene: TRBV5-1; clone size: NA; CDR3 DNA: NA; CDR3 protein: CASSVGQGACTF
J gene: TRBJ2-1; D gene: TRBD2; V gene: TRBV11-3; clone size: NA; CDR3 DNA: TGTGCCAGCAGCTTAGATCAGGGAGGGACCCTTCAGTTCAATGAGCAGTTCTTC; CDR3 protein: CASSLDQGGTLQFNEQFF
J gene: TRBJ1-1; D gene: NA; V gene: TRBV30; clone size: NA; CDR3 DNA: TGTGCCTGGAGTCCATACAACACTGAAGCTTTCTTT; CDR3 protein: CAWSPYNTEAFF
J gene: TRBJ2-7; D gene: NA; V gene: TRBV20-1; clone size: NA; CDR3 DNA: TGCAGTGCCAGGACCAGCTACGAGCAGTACTTC; CDR3 protein: CSARTSYEQYF